The text below deals with one T cell receptor beta chain. No cognate antigen has been identified for it. No much larger clonotype is one base removed from it; base qualities were not supplied. The CDR3 measures 14 amino acids from cysteine to phenylalanine. Of all the DNA, just the CDR3 is kept, 42 bases in frame from base 1. V is pared back by 4 bases and J by 2 bases, with 11 bases lying between the germline termini. Per the germline V gene, SGHRS is the CDR1 and YFSETQ is the CDR2. The data belong to a study of identical twins (dated by TCRdb to about 2016). Describing the broader study: To test whether fetal clonotypes persist, this study deep-sequenced TCR alpha and beta repertoires from monozygotic twins, from unrelated adults of various ages, and from cord blood. To rule out contamination, replicate twin experiments were performed at different times with different library preparation protocols.

Library method: 5' RACE. Sequencer: Illumina HiSeq 2000. A universal primer binding site was added through template switching, and the final cDNA carried a unique molecular identifier so that TCR cDNA molecules could be counted accurately. Specific primers in the conserved constant-segment region were used to synthesize first-strand cDNA for the TCR alpha and beta chains. To control for contamination, each cDNA library was double barcoded with a SMART-Mk sample barcode plus Illumina barcodes. TruSeq adapter sequences and Illumina sample barcodes were added in two successive PCR steps. The TCR alpha and beta cDNA libraries were sequenced on the Illumina HiSeq platform using custom primers. As for the authors' bioinformatics: Raw reads were processed with MiGEC to extract unique molecular identifiers, and MiXCR was used to determine CDR3 positions. Recombination models were inferred per individual with the repgenHMM and IGoR tools using an EM algorithm. Shared clonotypes were analyzed with the tcR package in R, and sharing was normalized by the product of cloneset sizes. Out-of-frame nonproductive sequences were analyzed to study raw recombination free of thymic and clonal selection effects. TCRdb trimmed public reads at Q25 via fastp, called clones via MiXCR and kept in-frame beta chains. Rows with one shared CDR3 protein collapse into an entry with the most common genes and DNA. TCRdb, rather than the study authors, made the V and J calls. Counted in this sample were over 500,000 distinct CDR3 sequences; around 20% of them appeared once. About 0.91% of the sample lies in the top ten.

Every donor in the study was a healthy Caucasian. Three pairs of female monozygotic twins, all aged roughly 18 to 30 years, were included in the twin cohort. Positive isolation kits from Invitrogen were used to isolate CD4+ and CD8+ T cell populations. What the authors observed across the whole study: A weaker excess of twin sharing was found in beta out-of-frame sequences because the signal-to-noise ratio was lowered by fewer shared sequences. Abundant cord blood beta clonotypes carried fewer insertions; young adult naive repertoires showed a weaker similar trend, while memory repertoires showed none. Invariant T cells such as MAIT and iNKT could partly confound zero-insertion analyses, though diverse VJ usage argued against this for most clonotypes. Out-of-frame TCR alpha sharing in monozygotic twins was systematically underestimated by recombination models, whereas sharing between unrelated individuals was in agreement with the recombination models. Conclusions relied on cross-sectional statistical analysis, since the same donors could not be followed over many years. Compared with coincidental sharing between unrelated individuals, an excess of low generation-probability sequences was observed among out-of-frame TCR alpha sequences shared between twins.

These same data were also listed under a study on T cells expressing NK-cell markers. As the second publication notes: Three sorted T-cell subsets (CD3+CD56+NKG2C+, CD3+CD56+NKG2C- and CD3+CD56-NKG2C+) from about 8 donors had their TCR beta-chain repertoires profiled. Most of the eight sequenced donors were HCMV-seropositive and one was HCMV-seronegative. In several experiments an anti-gammadeltaTCR antibody was added to restrict sorting to alphabetaTCR-expressing T cells. In over five donors, the dominant CD3+CD56+NKG2C+ clonotypes were found to rank among the top 10 CD8+ clonotypes and to make up 1.0-7.0% of CD8+ T cells. Those dominant clonotypes were again the most abundant among CD3+CD56-NKG2C+ cells in a handful of donors, at about 25-65%. Whether the expanded NKG2C-expressing T cell clones were specific for HCMV antigens was left unclear. All eight donors whose samples were sequenced were randomly selected healthy volunteers, three of them men and five women. HCMV-specific IgG was detected in serum with a commercial ELISA kit to determine HCMV serostatus. MIGEC was used to demultiplex reads and group reads by UMI, and MiTCR was used to assemble and quantify clonotypes. To exclude erroneous sequences, any TCR cDNA sequence not supported by at least two reads was discarded. The tcR package was used for downstream repertoire analysis, with clonotypes matched between fractions based on CDR3 nucleotide sequence plus V segment. VDJmatch was used to annotate antigen specificity against VDJdb, with one amino acid substitution allowed in CDR3.

The sequence was collected from a woman younger than 35 in good health. The sequencing sample was made of CD4+ T cells sorted from blood. Recombination linked TRBV5-1 to TRBJ2-3; the D call could be TRBD1 or TRBD2, with each sharing 5 bases. The nucleotide sequence is TGCGCCAGCAGCCCCGGGACCTACACAGATACGCAGTATTTT. This codes for CASSPGTYTDTQYF.